The 10 T cell receptor beta chains below were found in one sample sequenced in a study of T cell clonotyping in hematopoietic cell transplantation. Time point here: recipient sample about 28 days before transplant, after cytoreduction. Repertoires were generated with immunoSEQ multiplex PCR, while TCRdb's copy carries only in-frame clones and drops some. The repertoire holds roughly 27,000 clones, 70% to 85% seen once, with 24% in the top ten. The specimen was peripheral blood mononuclear cells, collected before stem cell transplant. These receptors all come from an older woman with acute myeloid leukemia. Some clones in this sample may be carry-over from other donors' samples.

This clone is a singleton in its sample. The chain carries TRBV19 and TRBJ1-3; weak D call: TRBD1 (6 bases). Germline CDR1 and CDR2: LNHDA and SQIVND (reference sequence). Trimming stripped 7 bases from V and 0 bases from J, with 10 bases between. CDR3 length: 14 amino acids. The CDR3 is CASKTGSSGNTIYF. CDR3 bases: TGTGCCAGTAAGACAGGTAGCTCTGGAAACACCATATATTTT.

The chain is built from TRBV7-9 and TRBJ1-3; D might be TRBD1 (5 bases). The CDR3 length is 13 residues. Germline V lookup: CDR1 SEHNR, CDR2 FQNEAQ (reference sequence). V was clipped by 4 bases and J by 3 bases, with 7 bases between them. CDR3 loop: CASSWGSGNTIYF. The CDR3 DNA is TGTGCCAGCAGCTGGGGGAGTGGAAACACCATATATTTT.

The chain links TRBV4-3 to TRBJ2-7; tentative D call: TRBD2 (6 bases). CDR1 LGHNA and CDR2 YSLEER come from the germline V gene. The CDR3 runs 15 residues. V was shortened by 0 bases and J by 7 bases, with 16 bases between the two germline ends. The CDR3 nucleotides read TGCGCCAGCAGCCAAGATCTCTCGGACTATCAGGAGCAGTACTTC. Amino acids: CASSQDLSDYQEQYF.

The chain is built from TRBV4-1 and TRBJ1-1; no firm D call. V lost 2 bases, J lost 1 base, and 14 bases lay in between. Germline CDR1 and CDR2: MGHRA and YSYEKL. The CDR3 covers 16 residues. CDR3 in amino acids: CASSQPRSPRNTEAFF. Here the CDR3 DNA reads TGCGCCAGCAGCCAACCGCGGTCGCCGCGGAACACTGAAGCTTTCTTT.

The rearrangement joins TRBV5-1 to TRBJ1-4, with D perhaps TRBD1 (5 bases). The CDR3 sequence is 15 residues long. The germline V gene has CDR1 SGHRS and CDR2 YFSETQ. V was clipped by 0 bases and J by 0 bases, with 6 bases between them. This CDR3 is CASSLGGATNEKLFF. In DNA form, the CDR3 reads TGCGCCAGCAGCTTGGGGGGGGCAACTAATGAAAAACTGTTTTTT.

Concerning this clone: Other DNA sequences in the same sample also yield this CDR3. The chain links TRBV6-5 to TRBJ2-7; D unclear. Looked up from germline, CDR1 is MNHEY and CDR2 is SVGAGI. Trimming left V 0 bases short and J 7 bases short, with 4 bases between. The CDR3 consists of 11 residues. CDR3 sequence reads: CASSYSGEQYF. The CDR3 region has the DNA TGTGCCAGCAGTTACTCGGGTGAGCAGTACTTC.

The chain couples TRBV6-4 to TRBJ1-2; no reliable D call. The CDR3 contains 14 residues. Germline lookup yields CDR1 MRHNA and CDR2 SNTAGT. The V and J ends lost 3 bases and 5 bases respectively, with 13 bases between them. Here the CDR3 reads CASSENSAGYGYTF. CDR3 nucleotide sequence: TGTGCCAGCAGTGAAAACAGTGCGGGTTATGGCTACACCTTC.

The rearrangement joins TRBV6-5 to TRBJ1-1; 7 positions agree with TRBD1. Germline CDR1 reads MNHEY; CDR2 reads SVGAGI. The V and J ends lost 6 bases and 7 bases, in that order; junction bases with no gene match: 2. The CDR3 loop spans 11 amino acids. CDR3 loop: CASRRQGEAFF. The CDR3 coding sequence is TGTGCCAGCAGACGACAGGGTGAAGCTTTCTTT.

The V gene is TRBV6-5, the J gene TRBJ1-6; no firm D call. Trimming took 2 bases from V and 6 from J, leaving 8 bases between them. Germline CDR1 MNHEY, CDR2 SVGAGI. The CDR3 consists of 14 residues. The CDR3 nucleotides are TGTGCCAGCAGTTACGACGGCAGTAATTCACCCCTCCACTTT. Its translation is CASSYDGSNSPLHF.

Only one count was recorded for this clone. This chain uses TRBV4-1 with TRBJ1-6, with D possibly being TRBD1 (6 bases). Germline CDR1 MGHRA, CDR2 YSYEKL. V was shortened by 0 bases and J by 3 bases, with 21 bases between the two germline ends. The CDR3 length is 20 residues. The CDR3 sequence is CASSQDWTVQGPFYNSPLHF. CDR3 bases: TGCGCCAGCAGCCAAGATTGGACAGTACAAGGGCCCTTCTATAATTCACCCCTCCACTTT.